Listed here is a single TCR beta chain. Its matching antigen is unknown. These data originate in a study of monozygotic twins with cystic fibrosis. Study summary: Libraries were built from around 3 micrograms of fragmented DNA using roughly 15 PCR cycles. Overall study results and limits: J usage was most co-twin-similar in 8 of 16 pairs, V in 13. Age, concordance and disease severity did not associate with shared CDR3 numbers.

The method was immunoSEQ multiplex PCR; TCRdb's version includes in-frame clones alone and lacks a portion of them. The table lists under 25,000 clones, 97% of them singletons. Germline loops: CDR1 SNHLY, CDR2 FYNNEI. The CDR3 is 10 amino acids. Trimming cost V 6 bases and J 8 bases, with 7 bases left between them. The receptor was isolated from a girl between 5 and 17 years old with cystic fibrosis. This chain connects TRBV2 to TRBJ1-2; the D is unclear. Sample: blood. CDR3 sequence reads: CASRVGGYTF. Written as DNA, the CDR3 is TGTGCCAGCAGGGTGGGGGGCTACACCTTC.